This T cell receptor (beta chain) was sequenced during a study of T cell repertoires in cytomegalovirus infection. Looking at the study overall: Signatures in public TCR beta sequences pointed to both CMV infection and matching HLA type.

The CDR3 has 13 amino acids. The germline gives CDR1 MGHRA, CDR2 YSYEKL. Trimming removed 1 base at V and 0 bases at J, with 3 bases between. This clonotype occurred many times. Its antigen remains unknown. Study conclusions and caveats: Across the ex vivo response, the dominant clonotypes were HLA-C-restricted CMV-specific TCR beta clonotypes. Carriers of CMV plus the relevant HLA were identified by cumulative public TCR beta family frequency.

A single record per CDR3 protein comes from TCRdb applying MiXCR to the reads. The repertoire holds more than 350,000 distinct CDR3 sequences, with approximately 30% as singletons. The sequence was collected from a human donor in good health (CMV status not recorded). Some clones in this sample may be carry-over from other donors' samples. The V and J genes are TRBV4-1 and TRBJ1-1; unclear D gene. Sequencing used PBMCs. The CDR3 DNA is TGCGCCAGCAGCCAAGCTGTGAACACTGAAGCTTTCTTT. Protein product: CASSQAVNTEAFF.